This TCR beta chain appears in the sequencing data of a study of CD8 T cells in Susac syndrome. Study-wide context: Each patient with Susac syndrome, at the time of blood draw, was therapy-naive, on corticosteroids, or on intravenous immunoglobulin alone. Study results and limitations: In total CD8+ repertoires, fewer than 20 Susac-specific public clones were found, and in CD8+ TEMRA repertoires, a few were found.

Negative isolation was applied to CD8+ and CD4+ T cells, and FACS enrichment was applied to TEMRA cells. The germline gives CDR1 SGHVS, CDR2 FNYEAQ. The CDR3 contains 16 residues. The V gene end was trimmed by 5 bases and the J gene end by 2 bases; junction bases not matched to a gene: 12. Reverse transcription of about 0.5 to 1 ug RNA used random hexamers. One entry per CDR3 protein, called by TCRdb with MiXCR from the immunoSEQ multiplex PCR reads. The sample lists around 81,000 distinct CDR3 sequences, 85% to 95% occurring once. For this clonotype: Its antigen is currently unknown.

The specimen sequenced was CD8+ T cells from PBMCs. The receptor comes from a human donor with Susac syndrome. The chain joins TRBV7-6 to TRBJ2-7; TRBD2 aligns across 7 bases. The CDR3 DNA is TGTGCCAGCAGCCCGGTGGGCGGGAGTGTGGCCTACGAGCAGTACTTC. This encodes CASSPVGGSVAYEQYF.